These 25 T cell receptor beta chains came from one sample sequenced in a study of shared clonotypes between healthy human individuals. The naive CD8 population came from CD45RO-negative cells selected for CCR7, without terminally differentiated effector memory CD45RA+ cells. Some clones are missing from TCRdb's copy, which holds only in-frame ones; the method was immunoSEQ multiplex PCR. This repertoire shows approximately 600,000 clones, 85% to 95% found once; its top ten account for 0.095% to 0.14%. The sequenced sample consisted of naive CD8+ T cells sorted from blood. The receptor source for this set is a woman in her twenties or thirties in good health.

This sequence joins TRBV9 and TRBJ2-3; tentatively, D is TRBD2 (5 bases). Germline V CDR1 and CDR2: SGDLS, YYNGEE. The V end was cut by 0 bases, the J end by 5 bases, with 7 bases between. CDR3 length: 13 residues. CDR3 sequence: CASSVDREDTQYF. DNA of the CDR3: TGTGCCAGCAGCGTAGACCGGGAAGATACGCAGTATTTT.

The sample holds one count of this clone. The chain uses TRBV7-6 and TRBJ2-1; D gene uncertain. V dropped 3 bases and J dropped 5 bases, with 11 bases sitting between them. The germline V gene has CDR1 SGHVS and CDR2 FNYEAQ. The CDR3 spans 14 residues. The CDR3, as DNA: TGTGCCAGCAGCTTCCTCTACGAAAACAATGAGCAGTTCTTC. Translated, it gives CASSFLYENNEQFF.

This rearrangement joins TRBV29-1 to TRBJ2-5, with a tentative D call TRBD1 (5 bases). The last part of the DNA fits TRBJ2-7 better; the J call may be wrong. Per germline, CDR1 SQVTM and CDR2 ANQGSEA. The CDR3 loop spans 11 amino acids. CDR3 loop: CSVNSGYEQYF. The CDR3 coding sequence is TGCAGCGTTAACTCAGGGTACGAGCAGTACTTC.

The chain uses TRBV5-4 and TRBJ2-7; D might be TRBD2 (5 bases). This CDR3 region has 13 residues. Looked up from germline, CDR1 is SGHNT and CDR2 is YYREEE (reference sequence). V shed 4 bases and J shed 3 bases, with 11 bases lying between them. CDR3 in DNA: TGTGCCAGCAGCAAGAGCGGAAACTACGAGCAGTACTTC. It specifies CASSKSGNYEQYF.

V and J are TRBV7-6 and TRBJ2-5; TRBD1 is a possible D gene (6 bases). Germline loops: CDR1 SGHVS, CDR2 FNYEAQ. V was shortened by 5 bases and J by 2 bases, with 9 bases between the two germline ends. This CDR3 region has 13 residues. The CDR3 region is CASSGGRQETQYF. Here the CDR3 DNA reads TGTGCCAGCAGCGGGGGCCGACAAGAGACCCAGTACTTC.

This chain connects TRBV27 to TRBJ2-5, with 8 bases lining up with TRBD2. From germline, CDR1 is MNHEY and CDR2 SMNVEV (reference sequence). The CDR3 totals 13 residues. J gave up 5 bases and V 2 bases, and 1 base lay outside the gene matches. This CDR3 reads CASSLIAGETQYF. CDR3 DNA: TGTGCCAGCAGTTTAATAGCGGGGGAGACCCAGTACTTC.

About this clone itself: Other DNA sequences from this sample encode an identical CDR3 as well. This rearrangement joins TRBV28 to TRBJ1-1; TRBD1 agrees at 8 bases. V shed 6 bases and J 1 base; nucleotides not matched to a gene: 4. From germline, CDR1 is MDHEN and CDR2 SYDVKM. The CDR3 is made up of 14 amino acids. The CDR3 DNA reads TGTGCCAGCAGCCCAGGGGGCGAGAACACTGAAGCTTTCTTT. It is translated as CASSPGGENTEAFF.

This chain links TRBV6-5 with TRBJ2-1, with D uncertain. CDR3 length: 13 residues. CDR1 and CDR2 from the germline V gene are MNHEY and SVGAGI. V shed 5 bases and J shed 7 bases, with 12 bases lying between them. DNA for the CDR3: TGTGCCAGCAGTCGTCTTAGCCGGAATGAGCAGTTCTTC. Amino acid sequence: CASSRLSRNEQFF.

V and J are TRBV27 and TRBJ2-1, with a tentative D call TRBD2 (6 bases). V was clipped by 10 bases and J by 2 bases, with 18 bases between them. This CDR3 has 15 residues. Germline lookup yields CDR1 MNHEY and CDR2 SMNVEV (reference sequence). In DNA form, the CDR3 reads TGTGCCACCCCCCTTAGACAGCGGGCCTACAATGAGCAGTTCTTC. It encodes CATPLRQRAYNEQFF.

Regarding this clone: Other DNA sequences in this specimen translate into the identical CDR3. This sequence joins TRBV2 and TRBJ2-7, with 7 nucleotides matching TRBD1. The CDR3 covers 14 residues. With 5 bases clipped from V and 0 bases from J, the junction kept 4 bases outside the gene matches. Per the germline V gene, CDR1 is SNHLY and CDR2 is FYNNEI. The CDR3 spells CASSRTGDSYEQYF. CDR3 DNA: TGTGCCAGCAGTCGGACAGGTGACTCCTACGAGCAGTACTTC.

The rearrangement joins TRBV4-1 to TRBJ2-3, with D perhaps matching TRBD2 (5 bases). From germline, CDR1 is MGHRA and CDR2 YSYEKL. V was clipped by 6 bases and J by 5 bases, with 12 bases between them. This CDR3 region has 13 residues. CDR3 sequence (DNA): TGCGCCAGCAGACAGACTATAGAAGATACGCAGTATTTT. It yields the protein CASRQTIEDTQYF.

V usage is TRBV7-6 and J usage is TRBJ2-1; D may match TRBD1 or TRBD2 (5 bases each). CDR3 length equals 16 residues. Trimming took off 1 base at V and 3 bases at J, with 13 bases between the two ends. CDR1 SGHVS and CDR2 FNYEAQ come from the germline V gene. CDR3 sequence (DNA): TGTGCCAGCAGCTTAGTCTCGGGACCTCACTACAATGAGCAGTTCTTC. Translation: CASSLVSGPHYNEQFF. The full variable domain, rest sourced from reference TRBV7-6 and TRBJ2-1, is GAGVSQSPRYKVTKRGQDVALRCDPISGHVSLYWYRQALGQGPEFLTYFNYEAQQDKSGLPNDRFSAERPEGSISTLTIQRTEQRDSAMYRCASSLVSGPHYNEQFFGPGTRLTVL.

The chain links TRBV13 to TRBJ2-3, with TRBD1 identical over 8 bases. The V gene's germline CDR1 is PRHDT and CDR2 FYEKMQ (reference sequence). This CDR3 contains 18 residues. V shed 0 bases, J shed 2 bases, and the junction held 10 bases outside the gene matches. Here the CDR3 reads CASSLGWSGGVFTDTQYF. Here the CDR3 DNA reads TGTGCCAGCAGCTTAGGTTGGTCAGGGGGCGTTTTCACAGATACGCAGTATTTT.

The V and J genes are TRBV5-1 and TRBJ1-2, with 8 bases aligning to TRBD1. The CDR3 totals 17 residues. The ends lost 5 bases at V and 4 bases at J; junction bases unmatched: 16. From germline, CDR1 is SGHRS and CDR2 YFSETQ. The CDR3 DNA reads TGCGCCAGCAGTCCTTGGACAGGGAACAGCTTTCTCTATGGCTACACCTTC. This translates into CASSPWTGNSFLYGYTF.

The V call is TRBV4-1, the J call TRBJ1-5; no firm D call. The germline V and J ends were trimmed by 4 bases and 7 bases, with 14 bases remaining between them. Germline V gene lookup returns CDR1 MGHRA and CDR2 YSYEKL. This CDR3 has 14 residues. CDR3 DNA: TGCGCCAGCAGCCCCATTAATGCCGGGCAGCCCCAGCATTTT. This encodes CASSPINAGQPQHF.

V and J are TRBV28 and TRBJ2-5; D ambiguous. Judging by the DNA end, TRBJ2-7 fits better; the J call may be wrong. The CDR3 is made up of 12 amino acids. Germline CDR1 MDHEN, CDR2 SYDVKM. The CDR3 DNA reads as TGTGCCAGCAGTTTAAACACCTACGAGCAGTACTTC. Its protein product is CASSLNTYEQYF.

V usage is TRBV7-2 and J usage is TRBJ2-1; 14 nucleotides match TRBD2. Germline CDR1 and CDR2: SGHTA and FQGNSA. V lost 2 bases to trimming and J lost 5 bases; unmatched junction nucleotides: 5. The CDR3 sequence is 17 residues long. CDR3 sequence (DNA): TGTGCCAGCAGCTTATCGCCGACTAGCGGGGGGGACAATGAGCAGTTCTTC. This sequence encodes CASSLSPTSGGDNEQFF.

This CDR3 reads CASSLALRDAAYEQYF. The CDR3 bases are TGTGCCAGCAGCTTAGCGCTCCGGGACGCTGCCTACGAGCAGTACTTC. The rearrangement uses TRBV7-9 and TRBJ2-7; TRBD1 or TRBD2 may be the D gene (5 bases each). Germline assignment: CDR1 SEHNR and CDR2 FQNEAQ (reference sequence). V lost 0 bases and J lost 2, with 14 bases in between. This CDR3 has 16 amino acids. Full variable domain (outside the CDR3, taken from reference TRBV7-9 and TRBJ2-7): DTGVSQNPRHKITKRGQNVTFRCDPISEHNRLYWYRQTLGQGPEFLTYFQNEAQLEKSRLLSDRFSAERPKGSFSTLEIQRTEQGDSAMYLCASSLALRDAAYEQYFGPGTRLTVT.

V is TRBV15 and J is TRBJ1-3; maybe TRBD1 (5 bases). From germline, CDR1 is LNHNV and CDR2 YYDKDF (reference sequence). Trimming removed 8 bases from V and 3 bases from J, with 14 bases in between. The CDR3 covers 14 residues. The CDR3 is CATEGDDGGNTIYF. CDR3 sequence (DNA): TGTGCCACCGAAGGGGATGATGGTGGAAACACCATATATTTT.

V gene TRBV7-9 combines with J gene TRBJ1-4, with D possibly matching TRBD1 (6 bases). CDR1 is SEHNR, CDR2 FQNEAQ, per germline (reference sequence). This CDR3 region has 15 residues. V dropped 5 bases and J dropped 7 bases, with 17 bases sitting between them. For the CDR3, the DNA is TGTGCCAGCAGCCGTGGACAGTCGGTGTTTGAAAAACTGTTTTTT. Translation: CASSRGQSVFEKLFF.

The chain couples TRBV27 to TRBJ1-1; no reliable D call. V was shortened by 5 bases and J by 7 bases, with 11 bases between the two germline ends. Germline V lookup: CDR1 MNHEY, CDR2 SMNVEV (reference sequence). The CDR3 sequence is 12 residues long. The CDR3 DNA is TGTGCCAGCAGTCCCACGTGGGGTGAAGCTTTCTTT. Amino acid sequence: CASSPTWGEAFF.

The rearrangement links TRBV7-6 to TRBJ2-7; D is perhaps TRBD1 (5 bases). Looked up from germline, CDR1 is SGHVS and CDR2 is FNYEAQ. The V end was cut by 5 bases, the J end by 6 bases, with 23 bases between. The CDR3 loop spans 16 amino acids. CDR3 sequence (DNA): TGTGCCAGCAGCCTATCTGGGGCTACAGGAAGTTCCGAGCAGTACTTC. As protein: CASSLSGATGSSEQYF.

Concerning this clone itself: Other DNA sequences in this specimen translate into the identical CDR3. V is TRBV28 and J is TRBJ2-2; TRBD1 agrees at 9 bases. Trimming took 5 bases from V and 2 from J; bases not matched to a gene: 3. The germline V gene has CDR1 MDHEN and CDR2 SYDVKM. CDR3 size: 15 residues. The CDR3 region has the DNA TGTGCCAGCAGTCCGGGACAGGGCAACACCGGGGAGCTGTTTTTT. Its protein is CASSPGQGNTGELFF.

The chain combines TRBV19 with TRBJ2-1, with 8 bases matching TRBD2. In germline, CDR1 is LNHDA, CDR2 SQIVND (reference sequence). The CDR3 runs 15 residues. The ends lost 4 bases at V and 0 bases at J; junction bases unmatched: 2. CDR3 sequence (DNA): TGTGCCAGTAGTAGTAGCGGGGACTCCTACAATGAGCAGTTCTTC. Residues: CASSSSGDSYNEQFF.

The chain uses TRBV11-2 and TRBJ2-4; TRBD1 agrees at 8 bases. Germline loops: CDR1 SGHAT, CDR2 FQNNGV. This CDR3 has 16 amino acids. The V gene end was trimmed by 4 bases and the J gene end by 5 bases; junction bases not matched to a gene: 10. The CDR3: CASSSGPGTGENIQYF. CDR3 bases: TGTGCCAGCAGCTCTGGGCCCGGGACAGGCGAAAACATTCAGTACTTC.